These 29 T cell receptor beta chains came from one sample sequenced in a study of sequential checkpoint blockade in melanoma. Treatment noted: randomized to nivolumab then ipilimumab (arm A) or the reverse (arm B). Data came from immunoSEQ multiplex PCR; TCRdb stores just in-frame clones and leaves some out. The sample contains around 10,000 clones, approximately 73% of which appear only once. The sample was CD8+ T cells sorted from blood (inferred from file names), taken from a patient given nivolumab and ipilimumab in sequence. These receptors were collected from a human donor with melanoma.

There are a few counts of this clone. The gene calls are TRBV30 and TRBJ2-2, with 9 bases identical to TRBD1. CDR1 is GTSNPN and CDR2 is SVGIG in the germline V gene (reference sequence). The trim removed 0 bases at V and 4 bases at J, leaving 6 bases unmatched. The CDR3 is made up of 16 amino acids. Here the CDR3 reads CAWSVGTGWSTGELFF. CDR3 sequence (DNA): TGTGCCTGGAGTGTAGGGACAGGGTGGTCCACCGGGGAGCTGTTTTTT.

This chain connects TRBV27 to TRBJ1-2, with D possibly matching TRBD1 (5 bases). The CDR3 covers 14 residues. V was cut by 8 bases and J by 2 bases, with 15 bases left in between. Germline lookup yields CDR1 MNHEY and CDR2 SMNVEV (reference sequence). The CDR3 DNA sequence: TGTGCCAGCGGGCTGGGGGGGGGAAACTATGGCTACACCTTC. Translation: CASGLGGGNYGYTF.

Turning to this clone: The sample holds other DNA sequences that translate to the same CDR3. V and J are TRBV30 and TRBJ2-7, with D hard to call. Germline loops: CDR1 GTSNPN, CDR2 SVGIG (reference sequence). The V end was cut by 1 base, the J end by 0 bases, with 7 bases between. The CDR3 length is 13 residues. CDR3 protein: CAWSGDNSYEQYF. The DNA for the CDR3 is TGTGCCTGGAGTGGTGACAACTCCTACGAGCAGTACTTC. The full variable domain, completed using reference TRBV30 and TRBJ2-7, is SQTIHQWPATLVQPVGSPLSLECTVEGTSNPNLYWYRQAAGRGLQLLFYSVGIGQISSEVPQNLSASRPQDRQFILSSKKLLLSDSGFYLCAWSGDNSYEQYFGPGTRLTVT.

Only one count was recorded for this clone. This CDR3 is also generated by other DNA sequences in the sample. The rearrangement links TRBV15 to TRBJ1-5; D may be TRBD1 (5 bases). Trimming pared 3 bases from V and 0 bases from J, leaving 9 bases between. The CDR3 loop spans 15 amino acids. Germline V gene data show CDR1 as LNHNV and CDR2 as YYDKDF (reference sequence). The CDR3 sequence: CATSSAQGSNQPQHF. The CDR3 nucleotides read TGTGCCACCAGCAGTGCTCAGGGTAGCAATCAGCCCCAGCATTTT.

The chain uses TRBV6-1 and TRBJ1-6; maybe TRBD1 (5 bases). V lost 9 bases and J 0 bases, leaving 12 bases between the germline ends. CDR3 size: 15 residues. Germline lookup yields CDR1 MNHNS and CDR2 SASEGT. CDR3 nucleotides: TGTGCCAGTATAAGGGGCAGCTCCTATAATTCACCCCTCCACTTT. As protein: CASIRGSSYNSPLHF.

The chain has TRBV7-6 and TRBJ2-7, with D possibly being TRBD1 (6 bases). CDR1 and CDR2 (germline): SGHVS, FNYEAQ. The CDR3 consists of 16 residues. Trimming cost V 0 bases and J 3 bases, with 15 bases left between them. DNA of the CDR3: TGTGCCAGCAGCTTAGCACCGCCGGGACAAATCTACGAGCAGTACTTC. Translating gives CASSLAPPGQIYEQYF.

The chain carries TRBV29-1 and TRBJ2-3, with D perhaps matching TRBD2 (5 bases). CDR1 is SQVTM, CDR2 ANQGSEA, per germline. V lost 7 bases and J 4 bases, leaving 15 bases between the germline ends. The CDR3 is made up of 13 amino acids. The CDR3 protein is CSATGITADTQYF. The CDR3 coding sequence is TGCAGCGCCACCGGGATCACTGCAGATACGCAGTATTTT.

The chain uses TRBV9 and TRBJ1-1, with D tentatively TRBD1 (6 bases). V shed 0 bases and J shed 3 bases, with 15 bases lying between them. Germline CDR1 SGDLS, CDR2 YYNGEE. CDR3 length equals 16 residues. CDR3 amino acids: CASSVVGTGMDTEAFF. CDR3 DNA: TGTGCCAGCAGCGTAGTGGGAACAGGGATGGACACTGAAGCTTTCTTT.

This clone appeared a few times. The gene calls are TRBV9 and TRBJ2-5, with 8 bases lining up with TRBD1. Gene TRBJ2-7 matches the end of the DNA better, so the J call may be wrong. The CDR3 loop spans 13 amino acids. Per germline, CDR1 SGDLS and CDR2 YYNGEE. CDR3 residues: CASSEGQGYEQYF. The CDR3 coding sequence is TGTGCCAGCAGCGAAGGACAGGGTTACGAGCAGTACTTC.

The chain employs TRBV9 and TRBJ2-1; 11 bases agree with TRBD2. Germline CDR1 SGDLS, CDR2 YYNGEE. The CDR3 contains 18 residues. Trimming at V came to 4 bases and at J to 6 bases, leaving 15 bases not matched to a gene. CDR3 sequence: CASSLEGVAGGIFNEQFF. Here the CDR3 DNA reads TGTGCCAGCAGCCTCGAAGGGGTAGCGGGAGGGATCTTCAATGAGCAGTTCTTC.

The chain combines TRBV11-2 with TRBJ2-7; D is perhaps TRBD1 (6 bases). Looked up from germline, CDR1 is SGHAT and CDR2 is FQNNGV. With 0 bases removed from V and 3 bases from J, the gap between germline ends came to 9 bases. The CDR3 contains 14 residues. CDR3 nucleotides: TGTGCCAGCAGCTTAGACAGGGGAGTCTACGAGCAGTACTTC. Amino acid sequence: CASSLDRGVYEQYF.

The chain couples TRBV7-9 to TRBJ2-5; 8 positions agree with TRBD2. CDR1 and CDR2 (germline): SEHNR, FQNEAQ (reference sequence). V shed 7 bases and J 11 bases; nucleotides not matched to a gene: 12. This CDR3 has 13 residues. The CDR3 coding sequence is TGTGCCAGCAACCCGGGGGGGCCGGGGGAGCAGTACTTC. Protein sequence: CASNPGGPGEQYF.

The gene calls are TRBV27 and TRBJ1-6; 9 bases agree with TRBD1. The CDR3 spans 14 residues. The germline gives CDR1 MNHEY, CDR2 SMNVEV (reference sequence). V dropped 5 bases and J dropped 10; count of bases not matched to a gene: 6. CDR3 DNA: TGTGCCAGCAGTCCCGGGACAGGGACCTCACCCCTCCACTTT. Amino acid sequence: CASSPGTGTSPLHF.

This clone was observed a handful of times. This chain connects TRBV7-9 to TRBJ2-2; 8 positions match TRBD1. V lost 4 bases and J lost 8; bases outside the gene matches: 18. The CDR3 is 18 amino acids. Germline V gives CDR1 SEHNR, CDR2 FQNEAQ (reference sequence). The CDR3 here is CASSSNHRGTFDLGELFF. The CDR3 region has the DNA TGTGCCAGCAGCTCCAATCACAGGGGGACCTTTGATCTTGGGGAGCTGTTTTTT.

This chain connects TRBV19 to TRBJ2-1; 7 bases agree with TRBD1. Germline V gene data show CDR1 as LNHDA and CDR2 as SQIVND (reference sequence). CDR3 length equals 14 residues. V dropped 5 bases and J dropped 2; count of bases not matched to a gene: 3. CDR3 in DNA: TGTGCCAGTAGTGTCGGGACAGCCTACAATGAGCAGTTCTTC. It yields the protein CASSVGTAYNEQFF.

CDR3 DNA sequence: TGTGCCAGCAGCTCCGATAGCGGGATTTACACCGGGGAGCTGTTTTTT. This codes for CASSSDSGIYTGELFF. The V gene is TRBV5-4, the J gene TRBJ2-2, with 8 bases lining up with TRBD2. Per the germline V gene, CDR1 is SGHNT and CDR2 is YYREEE (reference sequence). CDR3 length equals 16 residues. V shed 3 bases, J shed 3 bases, and the junction held 7 bases outside the gene matches.

V and J are TRBV25-1 and TRBJ2-1; 9 bases line up with TRBD2. Germline assignment: CDR1 MGHDK and CDR2 SYGVNS. The CDR3 loop spans 14 amino acids. The V gene end was trimmed by 6 bases and the J gene end by 4 bases; junction bases not matched to a gene: 4. The CDR3: CASRRAGGYNEQFF. CDR3 nucleotides: TGTGCCAGCAGGAGAGCGGGAGGATACAATGAGCAGTTCTTC.

The gene calls are TRBV27 and TRBJ2-5; 7 bases align to TRBD2. The end of the DNA is better explained by TRBJ2-7, so the J call may be wrong. Looked up from germline, CDR1 is MNHEY and CDR2 is SMNVEV (reference sequence). This CDR3 comprises 13 residues. The CDR3 DNA sequence: TGTGCCAGCAGTCCTACTAGCGTCTACGAGCAGTACTTC. This encodes CASSPTSVYEQYF.

The rearrangement links TRBV30 to TRBJ2-2; the D gene is possibly TRBD1 (5 bases). The CDR3 has 15 amino acids. Germline lookup yields CDR1 GTSNPN and CDR2 SVGIG (reference sequence). The V and J ends lost 1 base and 6 bases respectively, with 15 bases between them. The CDR3 coding sequence is TGTGCCTGGAGTGCCCCGGACACCCATTCCGGGGAGCTGTTTTTT. Translated: CAWSAPDTHSGELFF.

Only one count was recorded for this clone. The chain joins TRBV9 to TRBJ2-1, with D unclear. CDR1 is SGDLS and CDR2 is YYNGEE in the germline V gene. The CDR3 loop spans 16 amino acids. V was clipped by 4 bases and J by 0 bases, with 14 bases between them. The DNA of the CDR3 is TGTGCCAGCAGCCCCAGAGGAGTGGGCTCCTACAATGAGCAGTTCTTC. Residues: CASSPRGVGSYNEQFF.

J is TRBJ2-6 and V is TRBV29-1; 9 bases map to TRBD1. This CDR3 comprises 16 residues. V shed 3 bases, J shed 1 base, and the junction held 4 bases outside the gene matches. CDR1 SQVTM and CDR2 ANQGSEA come from the germline V gene. This chain's CDR3 is CSVEGDRESGANVLTF. The CDR3 DNA sequence: TGCAGCGTTGAGGGGGACAGGGAGTCTGGGGCCAACGTCCTGACTTTC.

The chain employs TRBV5-1 and TRBJ1-1; no definite D call. Looked up from germline, CDR1 is SGHRS and CDR2 is YFSETQ. V lost 0 bases, J lost 4 bases, and 7 bases lay in between. The CDR3 extends over 13 amino acids. CDR3 sequence: CASSLELATEAFF. The CDR3 DNA follows: TGCGCCAGCAGCTTGGAGCTCGCCACTGAAGCTTTCTTT.

This sequence joins TRBV5-8 and TRBJ1-1, with D tentatively TRBD1 (6 bases). Germline CDR1 SGHTS, CDR2 YDEGEE. V was clipped by 4 bases and J by 4 bases, with 14 bases between them. The CDR3 spans 14 residues. The CDR3 DNA follows: TGTGCCAGCAGCCGTACTACAGGGTCCACTGAAGCTTTCTTT. It yields the protein CASSRTTGSTEAFF. Looking up the rest from reference TRBV5-8 and TRBJ1-1 gives the full variable domain: EAGVTQSPTHLIKTRGQQATLRCSPISGHTSVYWYQQALGLGLQFLLWYDEGEERNRGNFPPRFSGRQFPNYSSELNVNALELEDSALYLCASSRTTGSTEAFFGQGTRLTVV.

This chain uses TRBV27 with TRBJ2-1, with 12 bases identical to TRBD2. The V gene's germline CDR1 is MNHEY and CDR2 SMNVEV (reference sequence). V shed 7 bases and J 7 bases; nucleotides not matched to a gene: 8. The CDR3 spans 15 residues. The CDR3 loop is CASTRLAGAGNEQFF. CDR3 bases: TGTGCCAGCACGAGACTAGCGGGAGCGGGAAATGAGCAGTTCTTC.

V gene TRBV7-9 combines with J gene TRBJ1-2; no firm D call. This CDR3 contains 17 residues. CDR1 is SEHNR, CDR2 FQNEAQ, per germline (reference sequence). V shed 1 base and J shed 0 bases, with 15 bases lying between them. Here the CDR3 reads CASSLVTEGLANYGYTF. The CDR3 DNA sequence: TGTGCCAGCAGCTTAGTTACAGAGGGCTTAGCTAACTATGGCTACACCTTC.

In DNA, the CDR3 is TGCAGCGCCGGACCGACAGGGATCTATGGCTACACCTTC. Translation gives CSAGPTGIYGYTF. This chain links TRBV29-1 with TRBJ1-2; 7 nucleotides agree with TRBD1. With V trimmed by 7 bases and J by 4 bases, 9 bases remained unmatched. The CDR3 runs to 13 residues. Germline CDR1 SQVTM, CDR2 ANQGSEA. The whole variable domain, remainder taken from reference TRBV29-1 and TRBJ1-2, is SAVISQKPSRDICQRGTSLTIQCQVDSQVTMMFWYRQQPGQSLTLIATANQGSEATYESGFVIDKFPISRPNLTFSTLTVSNMSPEDSSIYLCSAGPTGIYGYTFGSGTRLTVV.

This chain uses TRBV13 with TRBJ2-3, with D possibly TRBD2 on 6 matching bases. This CDR3 has 18 amino acids. Trimming left V 5 bases short and J 0 bases short, with 21 bases between. The germline CDR1 and CDR2 sequences are PRHDT and FYEKMQ (reference sequence). The CDR3: CASSVGLSGIVSTDTQYF. CDR3 bases: TGTGCCAGCAGCGTTGGACTATCCGGGATTGTAAGCACAGATACGCAGTATTTT.

CDR3 nucleotides: TGTGCCAGCAGCCAAGATTACATAGATACGCAGTATTTT. Translation gives CASSQDYIDTQYF. J is TRBJ2-3 and V is TRBV4-2; D is uncertain. Per the germline V gene, CDR1 is LGHNA and CDR2 is YNFKEQ. V was trimmed by 0 bases and J by 5 bases, leaving 6 bases between them. The CDR3 covers 13 residues.

The CDR3 reads CASSPRGAVLNRDEQFF. The DNA for the CDR3 is TGTGCCAGCAGCCCCAGAGGAGCGGTCCTCAATCGCGATGAGCAGTTCTTC. V gene TRBV7-9 combines with J gene TRBJ2-1, with a tentative D call TRBD2 (5 bases). The CDR3 totals 17 residues. V shed 5 bases and J shed 8 bases, with 25 bases lying between them. Germline-derived CDR1 and CDR2 are SEHNR and FQNEAQ (reference sequence).